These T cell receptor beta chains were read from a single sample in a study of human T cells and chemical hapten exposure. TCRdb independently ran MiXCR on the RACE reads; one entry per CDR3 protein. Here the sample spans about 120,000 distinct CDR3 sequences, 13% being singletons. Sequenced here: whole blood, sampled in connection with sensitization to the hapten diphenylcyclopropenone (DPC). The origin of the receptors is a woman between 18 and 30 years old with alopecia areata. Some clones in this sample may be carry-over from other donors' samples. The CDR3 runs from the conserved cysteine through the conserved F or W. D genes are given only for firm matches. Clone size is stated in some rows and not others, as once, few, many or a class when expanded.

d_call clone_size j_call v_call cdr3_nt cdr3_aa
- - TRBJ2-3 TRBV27 TGTGCCAGCGGCGGGGCTAGCACAGATACGCAGTATTTT CASGGASTDTQYF
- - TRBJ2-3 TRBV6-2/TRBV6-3 TGTGCCAGCAGTTACTCGGACCCCAATACGCAGTATTTT CASSYSDPNTQYF
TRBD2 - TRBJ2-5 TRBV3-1 TGTGCCAGCAGCCCAACCACTAGCGGGGGGGGTGCAGAGACCCAGTACTTC CASSPTTSGGGAETQYF
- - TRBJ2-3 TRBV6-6 TGTGCCAGCAGCCCCGGTAGAGATAGAGCGGGCAGCACAGATACGCAGTATTTT CASSPGRDRAGSTDTQYF
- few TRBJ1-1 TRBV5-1 TGCGCCAGCAGCTTGGCCGTGGGGGCCCCTGAAGCTTTCTTT CASSLAVGAPEAFF
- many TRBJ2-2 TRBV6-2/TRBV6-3 TGTGCCAGCACCTTTGGGGCCTCGGAGCTGTTTTTT CASTFGASELFF
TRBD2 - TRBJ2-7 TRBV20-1 TGCAGTGCTCGTCGACTAGCGGGGGCCTACGAGCAGTACTTC CSARRLAGAYEQYF
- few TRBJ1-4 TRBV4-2 TGTGCCAGCAGCCAAAGGGGAGAAAAACTGTTTTTT CASSQRGEKLFF
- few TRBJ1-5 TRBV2 TGTGCCAGCAGTGAAGATGGGTTAAGCAATCAGCCCCAGCATTTT CASSEDGLSNQPQHF
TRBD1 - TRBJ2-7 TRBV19 TGTGCCAGTAGCCTGCAGGGGGATTCGTTCTACGAGCAGTACTTC CASSLQGDSFYEQYF
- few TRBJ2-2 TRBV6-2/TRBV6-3 TGTGCCAGCAGTTACAGGCGGTCAAACACCGGGGAGCTGTTTTTT CASSYRRSNTGELFF
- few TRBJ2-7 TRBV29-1 TGCAGCGTTGCGCTAGCCTACGAGCAGTACTTC CSVALAYEQYF
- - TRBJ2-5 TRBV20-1 TGCAGTGCTAGAGCCCCGGCCCAGGAGACCCAGTACTTC CSARAPAQETQYF
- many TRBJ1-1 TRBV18 TGTGCCAGCTCACCCACTAGCAGGCACACTGAAGCTTTCTTT CASSPTSRHTEAFF
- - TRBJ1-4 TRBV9 TGTGCCAGCAGCGTAGGGACAGCTAGTAATGAAAAACTGTTTTTT CASSVGTASNEKLFF
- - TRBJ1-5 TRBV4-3 TGCGCCAGCAGCCTCCGAATAGGCGGCGATCAGCCCCAGCATTTT CASSLRIGGDQPQHF
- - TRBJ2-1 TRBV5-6 TGTGCCAGCAGCTTGCAGAGCAGGTCTTACAATGAGCAGTTCTTC CASSLQSRSYNEQFF
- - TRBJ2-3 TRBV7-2 TGTGCCAGCAGAATCGGTGGGGGTGAAACAGATACGCAGTATTTT CASRIGGGETDTQYF
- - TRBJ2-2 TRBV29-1 TGCAGCGCCTTAGGACGGAGAGAAACCGGGGAGCTGTTTTTT CSALGRRETGELFF
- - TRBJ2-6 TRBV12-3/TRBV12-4 TGTGCCAGCAGTTTAGCGGGGTCTGGGGCCAACGTCCTGACTTTC CASSLAGSGANVLTF
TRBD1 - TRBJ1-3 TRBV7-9 TGTGCCAGCAGCACAGGGGTTGTTGGAAACACCATATATTTT CASSTGVVGNTIYF
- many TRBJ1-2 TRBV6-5 TGTGCCAGCAGCCCGGGACGGACACGCTATGGCTACACCTTC CASSPGRTRYGYTF
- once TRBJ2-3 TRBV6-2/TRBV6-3 TGTGCCAGCAGTTACGTCCAGGCCACAGATACGCAGTATTTT CASSYVQATDTQYF
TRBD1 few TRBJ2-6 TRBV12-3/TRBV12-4 TGTGCCAGCAGTCGACAGGGGGCTGGGGCCAACGTCCTGACTTTC CASSRQGAGANVLTF
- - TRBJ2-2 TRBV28 TGTGCCAGCAGTAGCGATTCCCCTCCCCAAACCGGGGAGCTGTTTTTT CASSSDSPPQTGELFF
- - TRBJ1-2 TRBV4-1 TGCGCCAGCAACCAATCTGGAGACAGGACATCTAACTATGGCTACACCTTC CASNQSGDRTSNYGYTF
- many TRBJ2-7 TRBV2 TGTGCCAGCAGTCCCCCCTTAAGCTCCTACGAGCAGTACTTC CASSPPLSSYEQYF
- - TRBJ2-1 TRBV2 TGTGCCAGCAGTGAGGAAGAGCAGTTCTTC CASSEEEQFF
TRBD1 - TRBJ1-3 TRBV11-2 TGTGCCAGCAGCACCAAAGGACAGGGCACCATATATTTT CASSTKGQGTIYF
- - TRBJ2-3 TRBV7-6 TGTGCCAGCAGCTTAACCGGGTCTAGCACAGATACGCAGTATTTT CASSLTGSSTDTQYF
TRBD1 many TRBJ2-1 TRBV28 TGTGCCAGCAGTCGTACAGGGGGATTCTACAATGAGCAGTTCTTC CASSRTGGFYNEQFF
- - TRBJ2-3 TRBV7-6 TGTGCCAGCAGCTCGGACTCACTTAGGGCAGATACGCAGTATTTT CASSSDSLRADTQYF